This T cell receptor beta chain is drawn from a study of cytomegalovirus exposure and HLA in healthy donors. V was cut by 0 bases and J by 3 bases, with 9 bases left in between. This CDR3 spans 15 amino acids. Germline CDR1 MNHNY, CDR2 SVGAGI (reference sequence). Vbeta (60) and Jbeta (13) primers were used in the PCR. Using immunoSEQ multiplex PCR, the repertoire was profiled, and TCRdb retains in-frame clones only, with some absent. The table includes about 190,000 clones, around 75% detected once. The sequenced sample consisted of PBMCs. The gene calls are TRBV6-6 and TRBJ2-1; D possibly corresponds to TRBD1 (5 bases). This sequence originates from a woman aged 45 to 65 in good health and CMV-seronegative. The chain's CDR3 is CASSYSGQGYNEQFF. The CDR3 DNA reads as TGTGCCAGCAGTTACTCGGGGCAGGGCTACAATGAGCAGTTCTTC.